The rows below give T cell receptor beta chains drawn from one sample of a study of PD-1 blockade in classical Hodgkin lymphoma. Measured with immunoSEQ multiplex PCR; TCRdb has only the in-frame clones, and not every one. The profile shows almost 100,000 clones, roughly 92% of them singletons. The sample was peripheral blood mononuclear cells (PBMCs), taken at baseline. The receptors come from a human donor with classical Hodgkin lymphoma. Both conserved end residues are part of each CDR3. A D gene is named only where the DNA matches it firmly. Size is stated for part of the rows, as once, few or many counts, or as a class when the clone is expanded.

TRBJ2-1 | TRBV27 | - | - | CASSPTEGSPRNEQFF | TGTGCCAGCAGTCCCACGGAGGGGAGTCCCCGCAATGAGCAGTTCTTC
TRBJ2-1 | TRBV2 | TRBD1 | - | CASRDDRGSYNEQFF | TGTGCCAGCAGGGATGACAGGGGGTCCTACAATGAGCAGTTCTTC
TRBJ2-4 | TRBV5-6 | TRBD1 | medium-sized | CASSPNRGAAKNIQYF | TGTGCCAGCAGCCCAAACAGGGGGGCTGCCAAAAACATTCAGTACTTC
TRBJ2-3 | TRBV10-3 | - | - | CAITNRDTDTQYF | TGTGCCATCACTAACAGGGACACAGATACGCAGTATTTT
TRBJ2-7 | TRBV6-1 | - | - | CASSELDGTYEQYF | TGTGCCAGCAGTGAACTCGACGGTACCTACGAGCAGTACTTC
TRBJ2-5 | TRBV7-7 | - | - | CASSFGSSQETQYF | TGTGCTAGCAGCTTCGGATCCTCCCAAGAGACCCAGTACTTC
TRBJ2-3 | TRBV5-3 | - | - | CARSASDSGRTDTQYF | TGTGCCAGAAGCGCCTCGGATAGCGGACGCACAGATACGCAGTATTTT
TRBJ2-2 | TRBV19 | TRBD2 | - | CASRWTSGSVFGELFF | TGTGCCAGTAGGTGGACTAGCGGGAGCGTTTTCGGGGAGCTGTTTTTT
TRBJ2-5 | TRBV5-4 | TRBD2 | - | CASSLVASGKETQYF | TGTGCCAGCAGCTTGGTGGCTAGCGGGAAAGAGACCCAGTACTTC
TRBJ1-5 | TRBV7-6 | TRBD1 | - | CASDSRGYSNQPQHF | TGTGCCAGCGATAGCAGGGGGTATAGCAATCAGCCCCAGCATTTT
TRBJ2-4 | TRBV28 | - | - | CASSSIRRIQYF | TGTGCCAGCAGTTCCATTCGACGCATTCAGTACTTC
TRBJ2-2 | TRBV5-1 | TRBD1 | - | CASSLARGGNTGELFF | TGCGCCAGCAGCTTGGCCAGAGGGGGCAACACCGGGGAGCTGTTTTTT
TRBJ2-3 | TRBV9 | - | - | CASSVAVGTRSFTDTQYF | TGTGCCAGCAGCGTAGCTGTCGGGACCCGTAGTTTCACAGATACGCAGTATTTT
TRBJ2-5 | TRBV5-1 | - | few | CASSLEGGGRETQYF | TGCGCCAGCAGCTTGGAGGGAGGGGGCCGGGAGACCCAGTACTTC
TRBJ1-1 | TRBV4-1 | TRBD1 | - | CASSRDRGLRTEAFF | TGCGCCAGCAGCCGGGACAGGGGGCTGAGGACTGAAGCTTTCTTT
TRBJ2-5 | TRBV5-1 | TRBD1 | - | CASSFTGTVFQETQYF | TGCGCCAGCAGCTTTACCGGGACAGTATTCCAAGAGACCCAGTACTTC
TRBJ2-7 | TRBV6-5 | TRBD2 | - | CASSYSQGGSHYEQYF | TGTGCCAGCAGTTACTCGCAGGGCGGGAGTCACTACGAGCAGTACTTC
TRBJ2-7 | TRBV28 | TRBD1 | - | CASSSGTGVFEQYF | TGTGCCAGCAGTTCGGGGACAGGGGTCTTCGAGCAGTACTTC
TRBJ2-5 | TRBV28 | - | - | CASSYGRQETQYF | TGTGCCAGCAGTTACGGCAGACAAGAGACCCAGTACTTC
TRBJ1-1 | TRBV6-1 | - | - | CASPHLGSANTEAFF | TGTGCCAGCCCCCACCTAGGGTCGGCGAACACTGAAGCTTTCTTT
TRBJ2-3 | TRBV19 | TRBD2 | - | CASSWTSGSSDTQYF | TGTGCCAGTAGTTGGACTAGCGGGAGTTCAGATACGCAGTATTTT
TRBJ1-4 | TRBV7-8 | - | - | CASSLFWGREKLFF | TGTGCCAGCAGCTTATTCTGGGGCCGTGAAAAACTGTTTTTT
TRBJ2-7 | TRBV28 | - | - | CASGARGSAYEQYF | TGTGCCAGCGGGGCGAGGGGGTCCGCCTACGAGCAGTACTTC
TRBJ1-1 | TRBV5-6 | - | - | CASSFQGPEDTEAFF | TGTGCCAGCAGCTTCCAAGGGCCGGAGGACACTGAAGCTTTCTTT
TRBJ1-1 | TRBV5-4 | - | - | CASRLTGYANTEAFF | TGTGCCAGCCGGCTAACAGGATATGCGAACACTGAAGCTTTCTTT
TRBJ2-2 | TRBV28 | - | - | CASFETRPENTGELFF | TGTGCCAGCTTCGAAACCCGGCCTGAGAACACCGGGGAGCTGTTTTTT
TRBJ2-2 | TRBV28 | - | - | CASSLGGSGLAGELFF | TGTGCCAGCAGTTTAGGAGGGAGCGGGCTAGCCGGGGAGCTGTTTTTT
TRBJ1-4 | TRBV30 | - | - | CAWSVPYEKLFF | TGTGCCTGGAGTGTACCCTATGAAAAACTGTTTTTT
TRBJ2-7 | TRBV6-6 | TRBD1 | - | CASRDRTYEQYF | TGTGCCAGCAGGGACAGGACCTACGAGCAGTACTTC
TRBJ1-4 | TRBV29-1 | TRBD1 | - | CSAVTQDRPTNEKLFF | TGCAGCGCTGTGACCCAGGACAGGCCCACTAATGAAAAACTGTTTTTT
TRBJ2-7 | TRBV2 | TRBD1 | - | CASSVGTGFEQYF | TGTGCCAGCAGTGTCGGGACAGGGTTCGAGCAGTACTTC
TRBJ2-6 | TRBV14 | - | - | CASSPLLGANVLTF | TGTGCCAGCAGCCCACTTTTGGGGGCCAACGTCCTGACTTTC
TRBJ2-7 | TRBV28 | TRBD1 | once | CASSKGQGWSYEQYF | TGTGCCAGCAGTAAAGGACAGGGTTGGTCCTACGAGCAGTACTTC
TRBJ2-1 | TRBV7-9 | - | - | CASSLDWMTSASLNEQFF | TGTGCCAGCAGCTTAGATTGGATGACTAGTGCATCACTCAATGAGCAGTTCTTC
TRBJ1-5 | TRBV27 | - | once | CASSPRGGPGRLRPNQPQHF | TGTGCCAGCAGTCCCCGGGGGGGACCCGGTCGTCTGCGACCCAATCAGCCCCAGCATTTT
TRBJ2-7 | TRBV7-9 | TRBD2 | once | CASSSLTSGEQYF | TGTGCCAGCAGCTCCCTGACTAGCGGCGAGCAGTACTTC